Following are 6 T cell receptor beta chains from one sample sequenced in a study of blood T cell repertoires in COVID-19. Repertoires were generated with immunoSEQ multiplex PCR, while TCRdb's copy carries only in-frame clones and drops some. This sample has about 98,000 clones; around 82% occur once, and the top ten carry approximately 10%. The material sequenced was peripheral blood. The receptor set was obtained from a man between 65 and 85 years old with active or convalescent COVID-19.

The chain couples TRBV5-3 to TRBJ1-1; TRBD1 is a possible D gene (5 bases). TRBV5-3 is an open reading frame, and its role is uncertain. The CDR3 totals 16 residues. V shed 4 bases and J shed 1 base, with 17 bases lying between them. The chain's CDR3 is CARSLTFGGTNTEAFF. In nucleotides, the CDR3 is TGTGCCAGAAGCCTGACGTTTGGGGGGACGAACACTGAAGCTTTCTTT.

The chain is built from TRBV2 and TRBJ2-1; 13 nucleotides align to TRBD2. The CDR3 consists of 14 residues. Germline V CDR1 and CDR2: SNHLY, FYNNEI. V lost 6 bases, J lost 12 bases, and 8 bases stayed unmatched. CDR3 amino acids: CASRPTSGGAGQFF. For the CDR3, the DNA is TGTGCCAGCAGGCCAACTAGCGGGGGGGCCGGGCAGTTCTTC.

The V call is TRBV11-2, the J call TRBJ2-7, with 7 bases aligning to TRBD1. This CDR3 is 17 amino acids long. Unmatched junction bases numbered 18, after V lost 5 bases and J lost 5 bases. Germline CDR1 is SGHAT and CDR2 is FQNNGV. CDR3 DNA sequence: TGTGCCAGCAGCGTACTCCCAGGGGGAGAGGTCGGCAACGAGCAGTACTTC. Protein sequence: CASSVLPGGEVGNEQYF.

V usage is TRBV5-6 and J usage is TRBJ1-2; D ambiguous. The V and J ends lost 2 bases and 14 bases respectively, with 13 bases between them. The CDR3 extends over 11 amino acids. Per the germline V gene, CDR1 is SGHDT and CDR2 is YYEEEE. The CDR3 loop reads CASSFQRGLTF. The CDR3 region has the DNA TGTGCCAGCAGCTTCCAACGAGGTTTGACCTTC.

The chain carries TRBV9 and TRBJ2-2; 10 bases fit TRBD1. From germline, CDR1 is SGDLS and CDR2 YYNGEE. The CDR3 is 16 amino acids. V was clipped by 4 bases and J by 5 bases; unmatched bases: 8. CDR3 DNA: TGTGCCAGCAGCATCGACCGGGACAGGGGAACCGGGGAGCTGTTTTTT. It is translated as CASSIDRDRGTGELFF.

The chain combines TRBV19 with TRBJ1-5; 7 bases fit TRBD1. Trimming cost V 7 bases and J 4 bases; bases outside gene matches: 7. This CDR3 comprises 14 residues. Germline values: CDR1 LNHDA, CDR2 SQIVND (reference sequence). CDR3 DNA sequence: TGTGCCAGTAACTACATACAGGGGAATCAGCCCCAGCATTTT. This sequence encodes CASNYIQGNQPQHF. Supplemented by reference TRBV19 and TRBJ1-5, the full variable domain reads DGGITQSPKYLFRKEGQNVTLSCEQNLNHDAMYWYRQDPGQGLRLIYYSQIVNDFQKGDIAEGYSVSREKKESFPLTVTSAQKNPTAFYLCASNYIQGNQPQHFGDGTRLSIL.